The 26 T cell receptor beta chains below come from one sample, sequenced in a study of T cells in Graves' hyperthyroidism and ophthalmopathy. RNA transcripts provided the source from which TCR beta CDR3 regions were amplified. RT-PCR in the first round (using the HTBI primer set) targeted the TCR CDR3. One entry per CDR3 protein, called by TCRdb with MiXCR from the multiplex PCR reads. The sample lists around 290,000 distinct CDR3 sequences; over 15% were seen once. The material sequenced was blood. The receptors shown here come from a woman aged 60-75 years with Graves' ophthalmopathy.

This clonotype was counted at least ten times. The V call is TRBV28, the J call TRBJ1-6, with 7 bases aligning to TRBD1. The CDR3 extends over 15 amino acids. Germline assignment: CDR1 MDHEN and CDR2 SYDVKM. V shed 4 bases and J 6 bases; nucleotides not matched to a gene: 6. CDR3 DNA: TGTGCCAGCAGTTCTCTGCAGGGGGGTAATTCACCCCTCCACTTT. Translated, it gives CASSSLQGGNSPLHF.

There are many counts of this clonotype. This chain links TRBV7-9 with TRBJ1-1; weak D call: TRBD1 (6 bases). The V gene lost 5 bases and the J gene lost 1 base, with 14 bases spanning the gap. This CDR3 is built from 15 residues. Germline loops: CDR1 SEHNR, CDR2 FQNEAQ (reference sequence). CDR3 sequence reads: CASSHPTQGNTEAFF. The CDR3 DNA reads as TGTGCCAGCAGCCACCCCACACAGGGGAACACTGAAGCTTTCTTT. The variable domain in full, completed from reference TRBV7-9 and TRBJ1-1, reads DTGVSQNPRHKITKRGQNVTFRCDPISEHNRLYWYRQTLGQGPEFLTYFQNEAQLEKSRLLSDRFSAERPKGSFSTLEIQRTEQGDSAMYLCASSHPTQGNTEAFFGQGTRLTVV.

The chain uses TRBV5-6 and TRBJ2-3; D perhaps matches TRBD1 (6 bases). Germline assignment: CDR1 SGHDT and CDR2 YYEEEE. The CDR3 consists of 13 residues. The V end was cut by 4 bases, the J end by 4 bases, with 10 bases between. CDR3 sequence reads: CASSEDRSDTQYF. The CDR3 DNA reads as TGTGCCAGCAGCGAAGACAGGTCAGATACGCAGTATTTT.

There are many counts of this clonotype. CDR3 loop: CASSSPASTDTQYF. CDR3 in DNA: TGTGCCAGCAGTTCCCCGGCTAGCACAGATACGCAGTATTTT. The V and J genes are TRBV28 and TRBJ2-3, with D unclear. V was shortened by 4 bases and J by 0 bases, with 8 bases between the two germline ends. Germline values: CDR1 MDHEN, CDR2 SYDVKM. This CDR3 has 14 amino acids.

The chain carries TRBV6-1 and TRBJ1-1; 8 bases are a match to TRBD1. Germline values: CDR1 MNHNS, CDR2 SASEGT. The CDR3 consists of 16 residues. The trim removed 6 bases at V and 0 bases at J, leaving 9 bases unmatched. CDR3 sequence reads: CASRHDRTGMNTEAFF. CDR3 sequence (DNA): TGTGCCAGCAGACATGACCGGACAGGGATGAACACTGAAGCTTTCTTT.

This clonotype was counted between two and nine times. The V call is TRBV18, the J call TRBJ2-2; D gene unclear. This CDR3 region has 17 residues. V was pared by 1 base and J by 0 bases, with 12 bases between. Germline CDR1 and CDR2: KGHSH and LQKENI. CDR3 in DNA: TGTGCCAGCTCACCACTGTTAGGAACCACGAACACCGGGGAGCTGTTTTTT. Residues: CASSPLLGTTNTGELFF.

This clonotype has ten or more counts. This chain connects TRBV5-1 to TRBJ2-7, with D perhaps matching TRBD1 (6 bases). The V end lost 0 bases, the J end lost 5 bases, and 12 bases lay between the germline ends. The CDR3 has 14 residues. Germline CDR1 SGHRS, CDR2 YFSETQ. CDR3 DNA: TGCGCCAGCAGCTTGGACACGCAGGGGAACGAGCAGTACTTC. Amino acid sequence: CASSLDTQGNEQYF. The full variable domain, rest sourced from reference TRBV5-1 and TRBJ2-7, is KAGVTQTPRYLIKTRGQQVTLSCSPISGHRSVSWYQQTPGQGLQFLFEYFSETQRNKGNFPGRFSGRQFSNSRSEMNVSTLELGDSALYLCASSLDTQGNEQYFGPGTRLTVT.

The V gene is TRBV19, the J gene TRBJ1-3; D perhaps matches TRBD1 (5 bases). V was pared by 7 bases and J by 0 bases, with 13 bases between. The V gene's germline CDR1 is LNHDA and CDR2 SQIVND (reference sequence). The CDR3 length is 15 residues. The CDR3 here is CASISDTSSGNTIYF. The CDR3 DNA is TGTGCCAGTATCTCGGACACTAGCTCTGGAAACACCATATATTTT.

This clonotype was counted ten times or more. The V and J genes are TRBV18 and TRBJ2-7, with 8 bases aligning to TRBD1. CDR1 is KGHSH, CDR2 LQKENI, per germline. This CDR3 spans 15 amino acids. Unmatched junction bases numbered 7, after V lost 3 bases and J lost 3 bases. CDR3 bases: TGTGCCAGCTCACCCTCGCAGGGGGCGGTCTACGAGCAGTACTTC. Its protein is CASSPSQGAVYEQYF. Full variable domain (missing parts from reference TRBV18 and TRBJ2-7): NAGVMQNPRHLVRRRGQEARLRCSPMKGHSHVYWYRQLPEEGLKFMVYLQKENIIDESGMPKERFSAEFPKEGPSILRIQQVVRGDSAAYFCASSPSQGAVYEQYFGPGTRLTVT.

This clonotype was recorded at least ten times. CDR3 loop: CASSLAGRNNSPLHF. The CDR3 DNA is TGCGCCAGCAGCTTGGCGGGACGGAATAATTCACCCCTCCACTTT. J is TRBJ1-6 and V is TRBV5-1; D may be TRBD1 (5 bases). This CDR3 region has 15 residues. V gave up 0 bases and J gave up 5 bases, with 9 bases separating them. Germline lookup yields CDR1 SGHRS and CDR2 YFSETQ.

The sample holds many counts of this clonotype. This chain links TRBV2 with TRBJ2-2; D call uncertain. V gave up 0 bases and J gave up 6 bases, with 8 bases separating them. Germline-derived CDR1 and CDR2 are SNHLY and FYNNEI. The CDR3 sequence is 14 residues long. CDR3 loop: CASSEAVVAGELFF. The CDR3, as DNA: TGTGCCAGCAGTGAAGCGGTAGTAGCCGGGGAGCTGTTTTTT. Supplemented by reference TRBV2 and TRBJ2-2, the full variable domain reads EPEVTQTPSHQVTQMGQEVILRCVPISNHLYFYWYRQILGQKVEFLVSFYNNEISEKSEIFDDQFSVERPDGSNFTLKIRSTKLEDSAMYFCASSEAVVAGELFFGEGSRLTVL.

This clonotype was counted ten times or more. CDR3 nucleotides: TGTGCCAGCAGGAGGACTCAACCATCGTGGGAGACCCAGTACTTC. Translation gives CASRRTQPSWETQYF. The rearrangement uses TRBV6-2 or TRBV6-3 and TRBJ2-5, with a tentative D call TRBD2 (5 bases). This CDR3 is built from 15 residues. V was shortened by 6 bases and J by 5 bases, with 19 bases between the two germline ends. Germline CDR1 is MNHEY and CDR2 is SVGEGT.

This clonotype was detected a few times. This chain connects TRBV18 to TRBJ2-4; TRBD2 might be the D (5 bases). Trimming cost V 6 bases and J 0 bases, with 18 bases left between them. The CDR3 sequence is 17 residues long. Germline V lookup: CDR1 KGHSH, CDR2 LQKENI. In DNA, the CDR3 is TGTGCCAGCTCCCAATCTCGGATCGGACTAGCCAAAAACATTCAGTACTTC. Protein product: CASSQSRIGLAKNIQYF.

This clonotype was seen a handful of times. This chain joins TRBV10-3 and TRBJ1-6, with 10 nucleotides matching TRBD1. CDR1 and CDR2 from the germline V gene are ENHRY and SYGVKD. CDR3 length: 16 amino acids. With 4 bases clipped from V and 6 bases from J, the junction kept 6 bases outside the gene matches. The CDR3 here is CAISGSGTGANSPLHF. The CDR3 bases are TGTGCCATCAGTGGCAGTGGGACAGGGGCTAATTCACCCCTCCACTTT.

This sequence joins TRBV19 and TRBJ1-6; tentatively, D is TRBD1 (5 bases). CDR3 length: 13 amino acids. Trimming removed 4 bases from V and 9 bases from J, with 10 bases in between. From germline, CDR1 is LNHDA and CDR2 SQIVND (reference sequence). The CDR3 region is CASSTRDPSPLHF. Here the CDR3 DNA reads TGTGCCAGTAGTACCAGGGATCCTTCACCCCTCCACTTT. Supplemented by reference TRBV19 and TRBJ1-6, the full variable domain reads DGGITQSPKYLFRKEGQNVTLSCEQNLNHDAMYWYRQDPGQGLRLIYYSQIVNDFQKGDIAEGYSVSREKKESFPLTVTSAQKNPTAFYLCASSTRDPSPLHFGNGTRLTVT.

This clonotype was seen many times. The chain combines TRBV18 with TRBJ2-1, with TRBD2 matching 10 bases. CDR3 length: 16 residues. Unmatched junction bases numbered 5, after V lost 1 base and J lost 5 bases. Germline CDR1 KGHSH, CDR2 LQKENI. CDR3 DNA sequence: TGTGCCAGCTCACCACACAGACTAGCGGGTAACAATGAGCAGTTCTTC. It translates to CASSPHRLAGNNEQFF. Using reference TRBV18 and TRBJ2-1 for the parts outside the CDR3, the full variable domain is NAGVMQNPRHLVRRRGQEARLRCSPMKGHSHVYWYRQLPEEGLKFMVYLQKENIIDESGMPKERFSAEFPKEGPSILRIQQVVRGDSAAYFCASSPHRLAGNNEQFFGPGTRLTVL.

The table lists this clonotype with many counts. The gene calls are TRBV11-1 and TRBJ2-1; no definite D call. V gave up 5 bases and J gave up 6 bases, with 8 bases separating them. Germline-derived CDR1 and CDR2 are SGHAT and FQDESV (reference sequence). The length of the CDR3 is 12 residues. This CDR3 reads CASSGNFNEQFF. For the CDR3, the DNA is TGTGCCAGCAGCGGGAACTTCAATGAGCAGTTCTTC.

There are many counts of this clonotype. The rearrangement joins TRBV7-2 to TRBJ1-1; the match to TRBD1 covers 7 bases. The CDR3 is made up of 15 amino acids. Germline values: CDR1 SGHTA, CDR2 FQGNSA. V was clipped by 5 bases and J by 6 bases; unmatched bases: 12. The CDR3 here is CASSPPGGGISEAFF. The DNA for the CDR3 is TGTGCCAGCAGCCCCCCGGGAGGGGGCATTTCTGAAGCTTTCTTT.

This sequence joins TRBV19 and TRBJ1-5; 9 bases match TRBD1. Germline loops: CDR1 LNHDA, CDR2 SQIVND (reference sequence). The V and J ends lost 5 bases and 6 bases, in that order; junction bases with no gene match: 11. The length of the CDR3 is 16 residues. The CDR3 sequence is CASSGPGTGIGQPQHF. The CDR3 DNA reads as TGTGCCAGTAGTGGACCCGGGACAGGGATTGGTCAGCCCCAGCATTTT.

At least ten counts were recorded for this clonotype. The chain links TRBV6-2 or TRBV6-3 to TRBJ2-1; possible D gene TRBD1, 6 bases. Per the germline V gene, CDR1 is MNHEY and CDR2 is SVGEGT. V was cut by 7 bases and J by 4 bases, with 11 bases left in between. The CDR3 sequence is 13 residues long. The CDR3 nucleotides read TGTGCCAGCACCACGACAGGATACAATGAGCAGTTCTTC. It translates to CASTTTGYNEQFF.

This chain connects TRBV7-2 to TRBJ2-3; TRBD2 might be the D (6 bases). The CDR3 is 15 amino acids. The ends were cut back, 5 bases at V and 5 bases at J, with 17 bases in the middle. Germline assignment: CDR1 SGHTA and CDR2 FQGNSA. For the CDR3, the DNA is TGTGCCAGCAGCCCGACGAACGGGGGAGGAGATACGCAGTATTTT. This encodes CASSPTNGGGDTQYF.

This clonotype was counted at least ten times. CDR3 DNA sequence: TGCAGTGCCACCGGTACAAAAACCCACGAGCAGTACTTC. Translation: CSATGTKTHEQYF. This sequence joins TRBV20-1 and TRBJ2-7; D unclear. There are 13 residues in the CDR3. The V end was cut by 6 bases, the J end by 5 bases, with 17 bases between. The germline V gene has CDR1 DFQATT and CDR2 SNEGSKA (reference sequence).

This clonotype was seen at least ten times. The rearrangement joins TRBV20-1 to TRBJ1-2, with D perhaps matching TRBD1 (5 bases). Germline CDR1 DFQATT, CDR2 SNEGSKA (reference sequence). The CDR3 has 12 residues. Trimming cost V 0 bases and J 8 bases, with 10 bases left between them. This chain's CDR3 is CSAREGALGYTF. The CDR3 nucleotides are TGCAGTGCTAGAGAAGGGGCTCTGGGCTACACCTTC.

A few counts support this clonotype. The rearrangement joins TRBV27 to TRBJ2-1; D is unresolved. The CDR3 contains 15 residues. In germline, CDR1 is MNHEY, CDR2 SMNVEV (reference sequence). V was cut by 6 bases and J by 0 bases, with 12 bases left in between. CDR3 DNA sequence: TGTGCCAGCAGAGAATTAGGTGGCTCCTACAATGAGCAGTTCTTC. It yields the protein CASRELGGSYNEQFF.

This clonotype has just a few counts. The genes are TRBV6-2 or TRBV6-3 and TRBJ2-7; no firm D call. Germline V gene sequence: CDR1 MNHEY, CDR2 SVGEGT. The CDR3 runs 14 residues. V was clipped by 8 bases and J by 0 bases, with 14 bases between them. CDR3 region: CASGRTESSYEQYF. The CDR3 coding sequence is TGTGCCAGCGGCCGGACGGAAAGCTCCTACGAGCAGTACTTC.

This clonotype has at least ten counts. V and J are TRBV3-1 and TRBJ2-1; D remains unclear. Trimming cost V 1 base and J 7 bases, with 8 bases left between them. CDR1 and CDR2 (germline): LGHDT, YNNKEL (reference sequence). This CDR3 spans 13 amino acids. CDR3 amino acids: CASSQGRQNEQFF. DNA for the CDR3: TGTGCCAGCAGCCAAGGTCGTCAGAATGAGCAGTTCTTC.